Described below is a single T cell receptor (beta chain) sequence and its context. Its specificity is not known. This sample is drawn from a study of cytomegalovirus exposure and HLA in healthy donors. On the study more broadly: Across 350 to 400 genotyped donors, approximately 80% landed in the Caucasian-associated ancestry cluster.

Germline V gene lookup returns CDR1 KGHSH and CDR2 LQKENI. V dropped 6 bases and J dropped 6 bases, with 17 bases sitting between them. The CDR3 totals 14 residues. Broader study findings: Later analysis identified a missense DCLRE1C variant that was linked to TCR beta V- and J-gene trimming. Researchers left out some V segments, among them TRBV6-2 and TRBV6-3, as indistinguishable. Among CMV-associated TCR beta chains, most appeared HLA-restricted in a later analysis.

The study ran its PCR with 60 Vbeta and 13 Jbeta primers. Only in-frame clones appear in the TCRdb table, and some are missing; sequencing was by immunoSEQ multiplex PCR. The sample lists 150,000 to 200,000 clones; roughly 81% were seen once. This chain links TRBV18 with TRBJ1-1; a possible D gene is TRBD1 (6 bases). The receptor was isolated from a man aged 25-40 years in good health and CMV-seropositive. The sequenced material came from PBMCs. CDR3 bases: TGTGCCAGCTCTCCCACAGGGAGGGACGCTGAAGCTTTCTTT. Protein: CASSPTGRDAEAFF.